These 22 T cell receptor beta chains originate from one sample sequenced in a study of STAT5B mutations in CD4+ large granular lymphocyte leukemia. The repertoire was sequenced with immunoSEQ multiplex PCR; TCRdb's copy has only in-frame clones and lacks some. This sample has 21,000 or so clones, with approximately 81% found just once. Material: CD4+ T cells from blood buffy coats. These receptors originate from a human donor in good health.

This clone appeared a few times. J is TRBJ2-6 and V is TRBV27; D is undetermined. Germline V lookup: CDR1 MNHEY, CDR2 SMNVEV (reference sequence). V lost 0 bases, J lost 4 bases, and 13 bases lay in between. The CDR3 totals 17 residues. The CDR3 sequence is CASSLSIRAAGANVLTF. In DNA, the CDR3 is TGTGCCAGCAGTTTATCGATTCGGGCAGCCGGGGCCAACGTCCTGACTTTC.

V and J are TRBV5-1 and TRBJ2-6; tentatively, D is TRBD1 (5 bases). Trimming removed 4 bases at V and 4 bases at J, with 12 bases between. This CDR3 is 15 amino acids long. Germline-derived CDR1 and CDR2 are SGHRS and YFSETQ. The CDR3 coding sequence is TGCGCCAGCAGCCCAGGGTGGAGCGGGGCCAACGTCCTGACTTTC. Its protein product is CASSPGWSGANVLTF.

V usage is TRBV2 and J usage is TRBJ2-1; 13 bases are shared with TRBD2. Germline V gene lookup returns CDR1 SNHLY and CDR2 FYNNEI. V was clipped by 1 base and J by 8 bases; unmatched bases: 2. This CDR3 contains 15 residues. Written as DNA, the CDR3 is TGTGCCAGCAGTGAAGGGACTAGCGGGAGCTATGAGCAGTTCTTC. It specifies CASSEGTSGSYEQFF.

The genes are TRBV5-6 and TRBJ2-5, with 14 bases aligning to TRBD2. This CDR3 comprises 16 residues. Germline lookup yields CDR1 SGHDT and CDR2 YYEEEE. V dropped 5 bases and J dropped 4; count of bases not matched to a gene: 7. The CDR3 region is CASRPGLAGGRETQYF. The CDR3 DNA sequence: TGTGCCAGCAGACCTGGACTAGCGGGAGGTCGAGAGACCCAGTACTTC.

The rearrangement joins TRBV14 to TRBJ2-7; 10 nucleotides line up with TRBD1. CDR1 and CDR2 (germline): SGHDN, FVKESK. This CDR3 comprises 22 residues. Trimming removed 0 bases from V and 6 bases from J; junction bases left unmatched: 26. CDR3 sequence: CASSQDSAGVSPGQGRSGEQYF. The CDR3 DNA follows: TGTGCCAGCAGCCAAGACTCCGCGGGGGTGTCCCCGGGACAGGGGCGCTCCGGCGAGCAGTACTTC.

The chain has TRBV13 and TRBJ2-1, with D possibly called TRBD1 or TRBD2 (5 bases each). This CDR3 is built from 13 residues. Germline V gene sequence: CDR1 PRHDT, CDR2 FYEKMQ (reference sequence). Trimming stripped 4 bases from V and 9 bases from J, with 13 bases between. CDR3 sequence reads: CASSSLQGAEQFF. Written as DNA, the CDR3 is TGTGCCAGCAGCTCCCTCCAGGGAGCTGAGCAGTTCTTC.

The chain carries TRBV19 and TRBJ2-1; no reliable D call. This CDR3 contains 17 residues. Between the trimmed V and J ends, which lost 3 bases and 0 bases, there was a span of 15 bases. Germline V gives CDR1 LNHDA, CDR2 SQIVND (reference sequence). The CDR3 sequence is CASSIPTASSSYNEQFF. The CDR3 DNA reads TGTGCCAGTAGTATTCCCACGGCCTCGAGCTCCTACAATGAGCAGTTCTTC.

The chain couples TRBV5-1 to TRBJ1-5; 10 nucleotides line up with TRBD1. Germline CDR1 and CDR2: SGHRS and YFSETQ. This CDR3 contains 16 residues. With 1 base clipped from V and 7 bases from J, the junction kept 8 bases outside the gene matches. The CDR3 DNA follows: TGCGCCAGCAGCTTGACACCGGGACAGGGGCTACAGCCCCAGCATTTT. This translates into CASSLTPGQGLQPQHF.

The V gene is TRBV10-3, the J gene TRBJ2-3; D is tentatively TRBD1 or TRBD2 (6 bases each). V dropped 6 bases and J dropped 5 bases, with 12 bases sitting between them. Germline V lookup: CDR1 ENHRY, CDR2 SYGVKD. The CDR3 spans 13 residues. In DNA form, the CDR3 reads TGTGCCATCAGAATAGGAGGGGGAGATACGCAGTATTTT. The encoded protein is CAIRIGGGDTQYF.

V usage is TRBV12-5 and J usage is TRBJ1-1, with a possible D match to TRBD1 (6 bases). The ends were cut back, 6 bases at V and 11 bases at J, with 25 bases in the middle. Germline CDR1 LGHNT, CDR2 FRNRAP. The CDR3 spans 15 residues. The CDR3 DNA sequence: TGTGCTAGTGGACCCAGCGGTCAGAACAGGGTAGGCGCTTTCTTT. Translating gives CASGPSGQNRVGAFF.

This CDR3 reads CAWSGAGAGVNGYTF. CDR3 nucleotide sequence: TGTGCCTGGAGTGGAGCTGGGGCAGGGGTAAATGGCTACACCTTC. The genes are TRBV30 and TRBJ1-2, with D perhaps TRBD1 (6 bases). Germline CDR1 GTSNPN, CDR2 SVGIG (reference sequence). The V gene lost 1 base and the J gene lost 6 bases, with 18 bases spanning the gap. The CDR3 is made up of 15 amino acids.

This clone appeared a few times. The chain carries TRBV4-2 and TRBJ1-2, with D possibly being TRBD1 (5 bases). CDR3 length: 15 amino acids. The V end was cut by 4 bases, the J end by 1 base, with 13 bases between. CDR1 is LGHNA, CDR2 YNFKEQ, per germline. CDR3 in amino acids: CASSRRQISNYGYTF. The CDR3 DNA reads as TGTGCCAGCAGCCGTCGACAGATAAGTAACTATGGCTACACCTTC.

This chain connects TRBV11-3 to TRBJ2-2, with D perhaps TRBD1 (6 bases). The CDR3 extends over 15 amino acids. Trimming removed 2 bases at V and 2 bases at J, with 9 bases between. Germline CDR1 is SGHNT and CDR2 is YENEEA. CDR3 loop: CASSLSGTNTGELFF. The CDR3 DNA reads as TGTGCCAGCAGCTTAAGTGGGACAAACACCGGGGAGCTGTTTTTT.

The chain is built from TRBV11-2 and TRBJ2-7; 10 nucleotides align to TRBD1. Germline lookup yields CDR1 SGHAT and CDR2 FQNNGV. Germline trimming cut 5 bases from V and 6 bases from J; bases unmatched to any gene: 4. This CDR3 comprises 13 residues. The CDR3 nucleotides read TGTGCCAGCAGCATCGGGACAGGGGCCGAGCAGTACTTC. It is translated as CASSIGTGAEQYF.

This sequence joins TRBV28 and TRBJ2-1; 9 positions agree with TRBD1. CDR3 length: 15 residues. Trimming cost V 6 bases and J 8 bases; bases outside gene matches: 11. From germline, CDR1 is MDHEN and CDR2 SYDVKM. CDR3 sequence: CASSSGQGTGDEQFF. In DNA, the CDR3 is TGTGCCAGCAGCTCGGGACAGGGAACGGGCGATGAGCAGTTCTTC.

The chain recombines TRBV6-6 with TRBJ1-1; no reliable D call. The length of the CDR3 is 15 residues. V lost 4 bases, J lost 4 bases, and 16 bases lay in between. The germline V gene encodes CDR1 MNHNY and CDR2 SVGAGI (reference sequence). The CDR3 reads CASSFRRALSTEAFF. The DNA of the CDR3 is TGTGCCAGCAGTTTCCGGAGGGCTCTTAGCACTGAAGCTTTCTTT.

The chain combines TRBV5-4 with TRBJ2-1; 10 bases fit TRBD2. J lost 6 bases, V lost 4 bases, and 10 bases had no gene match. The CDR3 has 16 residues. Germline CDR1 is SGHNT and CDR2 is YYREEE (reference sequence). DNA of the CDR3: TGTGCCAGCAGCCCGCTAGCGGGAGTTTCGGGCAATGAGCAGTTCTTC. It is translated as CASSPLAGVSGNEQFF.

V and J are TRBV7-6 and TRBJ2-2, with 7 bases lining up with TRBD1. The CDR3 sequence is 15 residues long. The J segment lost 4 bases and the V segment lost 3 bases, leaving 5 bases of the junction unmatched. Germline lookup yields CDR1 SGHVS and CDR2 FNYEAQ. The CDR3 DNA reads as TGTGCCAGCAGCTTCCCGGGACAGTTCACCGGGGAGCTGTTTTTT. Its translation: CASSFPGQFTGELFF.

The chain recombines TRBV9 with TRBJ1-3, with a tentative D call TRBD1 (6 bases). Germline CDR1 reads SGDLS; CDR2 reads YYNGEE. This CDR3 is built from 19 residues. V was clipped by 0 bases and J by 0 bases, with 19 bases between them. The CDR3 reads CASSVASGGPFNSGNTIYF. In DNA form, the CDR3 reads TGTGCCAGCAGCGTAGCTTCGGGGGGGCCCTTTAACTCTGGAAACACCATATATTTT.

The V call is TRBV4-1, the J call TRBJ2-1, with D perhaps assigned TRBD1 or TRBD2 (6 bases each). CDR1 and CDR2 from the germline V gene are MGHRA and YSYEKL. Trimming left V 4 bases short and J 4 bases short, with 17 bases between. This CDR3 is built from 16 residues. The CDR3: CASSLKSGAAYNEQFF. The CDR3 nucleotides are TGCGCCAGCAGCCTCAAGTCGGGGGCAGCATACAATGAGCAGTTCTTC.

The J gene is TRBJ1-2, the V gene TRBV2, with 7 bases matching TRBD1. In germline, CDR1 is SNHLY, CDR2 FYNNEI. Unmatched junction bases numbered 9, after V lost 8 bases and J lost 6 bases. The length of the CDR3 is 13 residues. DNA of the CDR3: TGTGCCAGCTCGGGACAGACGCAGAATGGCTACACCTTC. This gives the protein CASSGQTQNGYTF.

The CDR3 is CAISGLGGGTEAFF. CDR3 nucleotides: TGTGCCATCAGTGGTCTCGGGGGAGGGACTGAAGCTTTCTTT. The rearrangement uses TRBV10-3 and TRBJ1-1, with D possibly being TRBD1 (5 bases). The V end was cut by 4 bases, the J end by 5 bases, with 14 bases between. Germline V CDR1 and CDR2: ENHRY, SYGVKD. The CDR3 loop spans 14 amino acids.